The rows below give T cell receptor beta chains drawn from one sample of a study of T-cell memory formation after mild COVID-19. TCRdb re-called the 5' RACE reads through MiXCR, storing one row per CDR3 protein. This repertoire shows fewer than 250,000 distinct CDR3 sequences, over 9.5% found once; its top ten account for approximately 2.8%. The sequenced sample consisted of PBMCs or a T cell subset sorted from them (not recorded which). These receptors were taken from a man aged 18 to 29 who had mild COVID-19 (a few samples of this study predate the infection). Cell type and time point are not known. Each CDR3 is given with its conserved first and last residue. D genes are given only for firm matches. Only some rows state a clone size, as once, few, many or a class for expanded clones.

j_call clone_size d_call v_call cdr3_aa cdr3_nt
TRBJ2-7 . TRBD1 TRBV5-1 CASSLRQGATYEQYF TGCGCCAGCAGCTTGAGGCAGGGGGCTACCTACGAGCAGTACTTC
TRBJ2-3 few . TRBV6-5 CASRDPRRGTDTQYF TGTGCCAGCAGAGACCCACGACGGGGCACAGATACGCAGTATTTT
TRBJ1-2 many . TRBV3-1 CASSQGLGGYTF TGTGCCAGCAGCCAAGGTCTGGGTGGCTACACCTTC
TRBJ2-3 many TRBD2 TRBV5-1 CASSRTSGVSDTQYF TGCGCCAGCAGCAGGACTAGCGGGGTATCAGATACGCAGTATTTT
TRBJ2-5 few . TRBV12-3/TRBV12-4 CASSTGLGETQYF TGTGCCAGCAGCACAGGGTTGGGAGAGACCCAGTACTTC
TRBJ2-3 few TRBD2 TRBV20-1 CSAVRGDGTDTQYF TGCAGTGCTGTGCGGGGGGATGGCACAGATACGCAGTATTTT
TRBJ2-2 . . TRBV7-8 CASSYGRGSPSNTGELFF TGTGCCAGCAGTTACGGGCGAGGGAGTCCCTCGAACACCGGGGAGCTGTTTTTT
TRBJ1-6 many . TRBV19 CASNRAYNSPLHF TGTGCCAGTAACCGAGCCTATAATTCACCCCTCCACTTT
TRBJ1-2 few . TRBV5-1 CASSLGQPNYGYTF TGCGCCAGCAGCTTGGGACAGCCTAACTATGGCTACACCTTC
TRBJ2-3 . . TRBV5-1 CASSLSSWEDTQYF TGCGCCAGCAGCTTGTCAAGCTGGGAAGATACGCAGTATTTT
TRBJ2-3 many . TRBV12-3/TRBV12-4 CASSFQEGTDTQYF TGTGCCAGCAGTTTCCAGGAGGGCACAGATACGCAGTATTTT
TRBJ1-5 . . TRBV4-2 CASSQDGGVSQPQHF TGTGCCAGCAGCCAAGATGGGGGTGTGAGTCAGCCCCAGCATTTT
TRBJ2-1 . TRBD2 TRBV7-9 CASSPGTSGDVYEQFF TGTGCCAGCAGCCCAGGGACTAGCGGGGATGTGTATGAGCAGTTCTTC
TRBJ2-3 . TRBD2 TRBV7-2 CSSSPWLAGSDTQYF TGTTCCAGCAGCCCCTGGCTAGCGGGGTCAGATACGCAGTATTTT
TRBJ1-2 . . TRBV4-1 CASSLSGGQGGYTF TGCGCCAGCAGCCTGTCTGGGGGGCAGGGTGGCTACACCTTC
TRBJ1-2 few . TRBV10-3 CAISESLNGYTF TGTGCCATCAGTGAGTCGCTTAATGGCTACACCTTC
TRBJ1-2 . . TRBV20-1 CSASSPGGASYTF TGCAGTGCCTCATCCCCCGGGGGCGCGAGCTACACCTTC
TRBJ1-1 few TRBD1 TRBV20-1 CSARVPLGTAASQAFF TGCAGTGCTAGAGTGCCTTTAGGGACAGCGGCATCTCAAGCTTTCTTT
TRBJ2-1 few TRBD2 TRBV5-4 CASSSVSGGVNEQFF TGTGCCAGCAGCTCTGTGAGCGGGGGGGTCAATGAGCAGTTCTTC
TRBJ1-4 many TRBD1 TRBV7-9 CASSFHQGGNEKLFF TGTGCCAGCAGCTTCCATCAGGGGGGGAATGAAAAACTGTTTTTT
TRBJ2-3 many . TRBV5-1 CASSLSGRSTDTQYF TGCGCCAGCAGCTTGTCGGGCAGGAGCACAGATACGCAGTATTTT
TRBJ1-2 . TRBD1 TRBV18 CASSPTGTGANYGYTF TGTGCCAGCTCACCTACCGGGACAGGAGCTAACTATGGCTACACCTTC
TRBJ1-1 . . TRBV5-6 CASSLVGLVLNTEAFF TGTGCCAGCAGCTTGGTAGGCCTTGTACTAAACACTGAAGCTTTCTTT
TRBJ2-1 . TRBD2 TRBV24-1 CATSDRSGGVYNEQFF TGTGCCACCAGTGACCGTAGCGGGGGGGTCTACAATGAGCAGTTCTTC
TRBJ1-2 many TRBD1 TRBV20-1 CSARRDRVYGYTF TGCAGTGCTCGACGCGACAGGGTCTATGGCTACACCTTC
TRBJ2-3 many . TRBV4-3 CASSQGSAGDTQYF TGCGCCAGCAGCCAAGGATCCGCTGGAGATACGCAGTATTTT
TRBJ2-3 few . TRBV12-3/TRBV12-4 CASSSDPTRDTQYF TGTGCCAGCAGTTCCGACCCGACTAGAGATACGCAGTATTTT
TRBJ1-2 many TRBD1 TRBV6-5 CASRDSYWTGKMAGYTF TGTGCCAGCCGAGATTCGTATTGGACAGGGAAGATGGCCGGCTACACCTTC
TRBJ1-1 . . TRBV3-1 CASRDRWVEGEAFF TGTGCCAGCAGGGACCGATGGGTGGAGGGTGAAGCTTTCTTT
TRBJ1-4 . TRBD1 TRBV5-1 CASSNPTGLDNEKLFF TGCGCCAGCAGCAACCCGACAGGGCTTGATAATGAAAAACTGTTTTTT
TRBJ2-1 few TRBD1 TRBV29-1 CSVGQGGDEQFF TGCAGCGTTGGACAGGGGGGGGATGAGCAGTTCTTC
TRBJ2-1 many . TRBV5-1 CASSLGGNEQFF TGTGCCAGCAGCTTGGGCGGGAATGAGCAGTTCTTC
TRBJ1-5 . . TRBV2 CASSEQGSQPQHF TGTGCCAGCAGTGAACAGGGTTCTCAGCCCCAGCATTTT
TRBJ2-5 few TRBD1 TRBV7-9 CASSRSQGAQETQYF TGTGCCAGCAGCCGGTCGCAGGGGGCCCAAGAGACCCAGTACTTC
TRBJ2-1 few TRBD2 TRBV15 CATSRTQRGPSYNEQFF TGTGCCACCAGCAGAACACAGCGGGGGCCATCCTACAATGAGCAGTTCTTC
TRBJ2-3 . . TRBV11-1 CASSRVSNTDTQYF TGTGCCAGCAGCCGTGTGTCGAACACAGATACGCAGTATTTT
TRBJ1-5 . TRBD1 TRBV7-2 CASSPDRARPQHF TGTGCCAGCAGCCCGGACAGGGCCCGACCCCAGCATTTT
TRBJ1-6 few . TRBV4-1 CASSQEGDLSYNSPLHF TGCGCCAGCAGCCAAGAAGGGGACCTGTCCTATAATTCACCCCTCCACTTT
TRBJ2-1 . . TRBV7-3 CASSPSRDTGEQFF TGTGCCAGCAGCCCCTCGCGGGATACCGGTGAGCAGTTCTTC
TRBJ2-7 many . TRBV9 CASSVTEGYEQYF TGTGCCAGCAGCGTGACCGAAGGATACGAGCAGTACTTC
TRBJ2-7 few . TRBV9 CASSVGQSYEQYF TGTGCCAGCAGCGTAGGGCAATCCTACGAGCAGTACTTC
TRBJ1-6 few . TRBV21-1 CARTKEGSPLHF TGTGCCAGGACAAAAGAGGGTTCACCCCTCCACTTT
TRBJ2-7 . . TRBV15 CATSGGEGAQQYF TGTGCCACCAGCGGGGGGGAGGGGGCGCAGCAGTACTTC
TRBJ2-1 . . TRBV28 CASSRTLPRHNEQFF TGTGCCAGCAGCCGGACACTTCCACGGCACAATGAGCAGTTCTTC
TRBJ2-3 . TRBD2 TRBV5-1 CASSSQRGGGKGDTQYF TGCGCCAGCAGCAGTCAGCGGGGGGGCGGAAAAGGAGATACGCAGTATTTT
TRBJ1-5 . . TRBV9 CASSVGGENQPQHF TGTGCCAGCAGCGTTGGAGGAGAGAATCAGCCCCAGCATTTT
TRBJ2-5 few . TRBV7-2 CASSRSGPQETQYF TGTGCCAGCAGCCGTAGCGGTCCTCAAGAGACCCAGTACTTC
TRBJ2-1 few . TRBV20-1 CSAPRGNEQFF TGCAGTGCTCCCCGGGGCAATGAGCAGTTCTTC
TRBJ1-4 few . TRBV10-2 CASARGTTNEKLFF TGCGCCAGCGCCCGGGGGACGACTAATGAAAAACTGTTTTTT
TRBJ2-4 . . TRBV6-2/TRBV6-3 CASRGPINIQYF TGTGCCAGCAGGGGGCCGATAAACATTCAGTACTTC